What follows are 26 T cell receptor beta chains derived from one specimen sequenced in a study of blood T cells in healthy people across ages. A second PCR, run for about 6 to 12 cycles, used a sample-barcoded 5' primer plus a J-beta primer mix. Each CDR3 protein gets one entry after TCRdb re-called the 5' RACE reads with MiXCR. The data show roughly 900,000 distinct CDR3 sequences, less than 35% seen once. Sample: blood. The receptors originated from a woman at least 80 years old in good health.

The CDR3 sequence: CASSSSGTSGGAYNEQFF. The CDR3 region has the DNA TGTGCCAGCAGCTCTTCCGGGACTAGCGGGGGGGCCTACAATGAGCAGTTCTTC. The rearrangement uses TRBV7-8 and TRBJ2-1; 16 positions agree with TRBD2. Germline values: CDR1 SGHVS, CDR2 FQNEAQ. The V and J ends lost 4 bases and 2 bases, in that order; junction bases with no gene match: 5. This CDR3 spans 18 amino acids. The variable domain in full, with the rest retrieved from reference TRBV7-8 and TRBJ2-1, is GAGVSQSPRYKVAKRGQDVALRCDPISGHVSLFWYQQALGQGPEFLTYFQNEAQLDKSGLPSDRFFAERPEGSVSTLKIQRTQQEDSAVYLCASSSSGTSGGAYNEQFFGPGTRLTVL.

This chain uses TRBV10-3 with TRBJ1-4; TRBD1 is a possible D gene (6 bases). CDR3 length: 13 residues. The V gene's germline CDR1 is ENHRY and CDR2 SYGVKD. Trimming took off 10 bases at V and 3 bases at J, with 12 bases between the two ends. The CDR3 loop reads CASAGEANEKLFF. CDR3 DNA sequence: TGTGCCAGCGCAGGGGAGGCTAATGAAAAACTGTTTTTT.

As for this clonotype: A much larger clone is a single base away; this may be a read error. V usage is TRBV6-1 and J usage is TRBJ2-5; TRBD2 aligns across 15 bases. Losses at the gene ends were 5 bases for V and 11 bases for J; bases not matched to a gene: 12. CDR1 is MNHNS and CDR2 is SASEGT in the germline V gene. The CDR3 sequence is 16 residues long. CDR3 protein: CASSTKGTSGGNEQYF. The CDR3 DNA sequence: TGTGCCAGCAGTACCAAAGGGACTAGCGGGGGGAATGAGCAGTACTTC.

A word on this clonotype: This may come from a read error, since a much larger clone is one base off. The chain has TRBV29-1 and TRBJ2-3; D unresolved. In germline, CDR1 is SQVTM, CDR2 ANQGSEA. The CDR3 has 14 amino acids. Between the trimmed V and J ends, which lost 6 bases and 10 bases, there was a span of 23 bases. The CDR3, as DNA: TGCAGCGTGGTGACCAGTCGAACAACGGATGCGCAGTATTTT. Amino acid sequence: CSVVTSRTTDAQYF.

The chain recombines TRBV2 with TRBJ2-7; 8 bases map to TRBD2. The CDR3 has 15 residues. V was pared by 6 bases and J by 2 bases, with 9 bases of the junction left unmatched. CDR1 and CDR2 from the germline V gene are SNHLY and FYNNEI. This CDR3 reads CASSKGDGGAYEQYF. The CDR3 bases are TGTGCCAGCAGCAAAGGGGACGGGGGGGCCTACGAGCAGTACTTC.

Points on this clonotype: One end of the junction varies from germline; a read error may be responsible. The V call is TRBV5-6, the J call TRBJ1-5; TRBD1 matches 7 bases. This CDR3 comprises 15 residues. Germline V CDR1 and CDR2: SGHDT, YYEEEE. This CDR3 reads CANSFRGGASQPQHF. The CDR3 DNA sequence: TGTGCCAACAGCTTCCGAGGGGGCGCTTCTCAGCCCCAGCATTTT.

This clonotype was found many times. The chain combines TRBV5-1 with TRBJ1-5; the D is unclear. This CDR3 is 14 amino acids long. Germline loops: CDR1 SGHRS, CDR2 YFSETQ. V gave up 4 bases and J gave up 5 bases, with 13 bases separating them. DNA for the CDR3: TGCGCCAGCAGCAAAGGACCGCTGGATCAGCCCCAGCATTTT. As protein: CASSKGPLDQPQHF.

V is TRBV14 and J is TRBJ2-5, with D perhaps TRBD1 or TRBD2 (5 bases each). This CDR3 contains 16 residues. V shed 1 base and J shed 3 bases, with 15 bases lying between them. The germline CDR1 and CDR2 sequences are SGHDN and FVKESK. The chain's CDR3 is CASSQAFRDLKETQYF. The DNA for the CDR3 is TGTGCCAGCAGCCAAGCCTTCCGGGACCTTAAAGAGACCCAGTACTTC. Full variable domain (outside the CDR3, taken from reference TRBV14 and TRBJ2-5): EAGVTQFPSHSVIEKGQTVTLRCDPISGHDNLYWYRRVMGKEIKFLLHFVKESKQDESGMPNNRFLAERTGGTYSTLKVQPAELEDSGVYFCASSQAFRDLKETQYFGPGTRLLVL.

V usage is TRBV19 and J usage is TRBJ2-1; either TRBD1 or TRBD2 may fit D (5 bases each). The germline gives CDR1 LNHDA, CDR2 SQIVND (reference sequence). V shed 3 bases and J shed 5 bases, with 8 bases lying between them. The CDR3 is 13 amino acids. Here the CDR3 DNA reads TGTGCCAGTAGTATGGGACGTGACAATGAGCAGTTCTTC. Translation: CASSMGRDNEQFF.

This clonotype showed up many times. The rearrangement links TRBV6-6 to TRBJ2-3; 9 nucleotides match TRBD2. The CDR3 loop spans 15 amino acids. V lost 4 bases to trimming and J lost 0 bases; unmatched junction nucleotides: 2. Germline values: CDR1 MNHNY, CDR2 SVGAGI (reference sequence). Here the CDR3 DNA reads TGTGCCAGCAGTTCTAGCGGGGTTAGCACAGATACGCAGTATTTT. Its protein product is CASSSSGVSTDTQYF.

The chain recombines TRBV7-2 with TRBJ1-2, with D possibly TRBD1 on 5 matching bases. There are 16 residues in the CDR3. The germline gives CDR1 SGHTA, CDR2 FQGNSA. The germline V and J ends were trimmed by 6 bases and 6 bases, with 23 bases remaining between them. CDR3 residues: CASSAFLGATGDGYTF. The CDR3 DNA reads TGTGCCAGCAGTGCCTTCCTAGGGGCGACGGGTGATGGCTACACCTTC. The full variable domain, with the rest looked up from reference TRBV7-2 and TRBJ1-2, is GAGVSQSPSNKVTEKGKDVELRCDPISGHTALYWYRQSLGQGLEFLIYFQGNSAPDKSGLPSDRFSAERTGGSVSTLTIQRTQQEDSAVYLCASSAFLGATGDGYTFGSGTRLTVV.

The chain links TRBV2 to TRBJ1-4; D remains unclear. The CDR3 totals 15 residues. Germline V gives CDR1 SNHLY, CDR2 FYNNEI. V was cut by 2 bases and J by 6 bases, with 13 bases left in between. Here the CDR3 reads CASSEMGFSDEKLFF. Written as DNA, the CDR3 is TGTGCCAGCAGTGAAATGGGGTTTAGCGATGAAAAACTGTTTTTT.

This clonotype has a count of ten or more. The chain has TRBV9 and TRBJ2-1, with 9 nucleotides matching TRBD2. Germline CDR1 and CDR2: SGDLS and YYNGEE. The ends lost 0 bases at V and 10 bases at J; junction bases unmatched: 8. This CDR3 comprises 15 residues. The CDR3, as DNA: TGTGCCAGCAGCGTAGAAGGTAGCGGGGGACTGGAGCAGTTCTTC. It encodes CASSVEGSGGLEQFF.

This chain uses TRBV20-1 with TRBJ1-5, with 9 bases identical to TRBD1. The germline gives CDR1 DFQATT, CDR2 SNEGSKA (reference sequence). The CDR3 loop spans 15 amino acids. V trimming: 1 base; J trimming: 8 bases; junction bases outside the gene matches: 9. The CDR3 here is CSARVPTGGFEPQHF. CDR3 nucleotides: TGCAGTGCTAGAGTCCCCACAGGGGGCTTTGAGCCCCAGCATTTT.

In this sample, this clonotype turned up a few times. V and J are TRBV5-6 and TRBJ1-1; D perhaps matches TRBD1 (5 bases). Trimming took off 7 bases at V and 5 bases at J, with 21 bases between the two ends. The germline gives CDR1 SGHDT, CDR2 YYEEEE. The CDR3 totals 15 residues. This CDR3 reads CASGGVRPPRTEAFF. The CDR3 nucleotides are TGTGCCAGCGGAGGGGTTCGCCCTCCTCGGACTGAAGCTTTCTTT.

This clonotype was detected many times. The chain carries TRBV30 and TRBJ2-1; D is uncertain. V lost 2 bases and J 11 bases, leaving 7 bases between the germline ends. CDR3 size: 10 residues. Germline loops: CDR1 GTSNPN, CDR2 SVGIG (reference sequence). The CDR3 nucleotides are TGTGCCTGGAGTTCAACTCAGCAGTTCTTC. This encodes CAWSSTQQFF.

This clonotype has only a few counts. A much larger clone lies one base from this, so it may be a read error. The J gene is TRBJ2-3, the V gene TRBV5-1, with 8 bases aligning to TRBD1. J gave up 5 bases and V 5 bases, and 7 bases lay outside the gene matches. The CDR3 extends over 14 amino acids. Germline values: CDR1 SGHRS, CDR2 YFSETQ. The CDR3 sequence: CASSSGQVRDTQYF. CDR3 nucleotide sequence: TGCGCCAGCAGTTCGGGACAGGTCAGAGATACGCAGTATTTT.

This sequence joins TRBV7-9 and TRBJ1-1, with a weak D call TRBD1 (6 bases). Germline CDR1 and CDR2: SEHNR and FQNEAQ (reference sequence). This CDR3 comprises 14 residues. V was shortened by 3 bases and J by 3 bases, with 11 bases between the two germline ends. The CDR3, as DNA: TGTGCCAGCAGCTTTGGGCCAGGGGACACTGAAGCTTTCTTT. Protein: CASSFGPGDTEAFF.

The sample holds many counts of this clonotype. The V and J genes are TRBV7-9 and TRBJ2-7; no clear D gene. The V gene lost 5 bases and the J gene lost 0 bases, with 11 bases spanning the gap. The CDR3 runs to 14 residues. Germline V gene sequence: CDR1 SEHNR, CDR2 FQNEAQ (reference sequence). The CDR3 reads CASSRDGPSYEQYF. CDR3 DNA sequence: TGTGCCAGCAGCCGTGACGGTCCCTCCTACGAGCAGTACTTC.

The V call is TRBV27, the J call TRBJ2-2; D uncertain. V was trimmed by 11 bases and J by 2 bases, leaving 15 bases between them. Germline-derived CDR1 and CDR2 are MNHEY and SMNVEV (reference sequence). This CDR3 is 14 amino acids long. CDR3 in DNA: TGTGCCGGAAAACGGACCCTAAACACCGGGGAGCTGTTTTTT. Amino acids: CAGKRTLNTGELFF.

With respect to this clonotype: This could be a read error, since a much larger clone is one nucleotide away. This rearrangement joins TRBV5-1 to TRBJ2-2; D gene ambiguous. CDR3 length: 15 residues. In germline, CDR1 is SGHRS, CDR2 YFSETQ. Trimming took off 4 bases at V and 0 bases at J, with 10 bases between the two ends. The CDR3 sequence: CASSTRLANTGELFF. CDR3 DNA sequence: TGCGCCAGCAGCACCCGACTGGCGAACACCGGGGAGCTGTTTTTT.

This clonotype has a count of ten or more. The chain joins TRBV21-1 to TRBJ2-7; the table's D call, TRBD1, has no DNA check behind it. TRBV21-1 is a pseudogene. The CDR3 is 15 amino acids. The CDR3 here is CASSKDRESPYEQYF. CDR3 DNA sequence: TGTGCCAGCAGCAAAGACAGGGAGAGCCCCTACGAGCAGTACTTC.

This clonotype was counted many times. This chain links TRBV6-6 with TRBJ2-1, with TRBD2 matching over 13 bases. J lost 7 bases, V lost 11 bases, and 5 bases had no gene match. Germline V gene data show CDR1 as MNHNY and CDR2 as SVGAGI (reference sequence). The CDR3 spans 13 residues. CDR3 DNA sequence: TGTGCCCTAGGGGGACTAGCGGGGAATGAGCAGTTCTTC. Translating it yields CALGGLAGNEQFF.

The J gene is TRBJ1-5, the V gene TRBV4-2, with no clear D. V lost 0 bases, J lost 7 bases, and 13 bases lay in between. The CDR3 is made up of 15 amino acids. Germline V gene sequence: CDR1 LGHNA, CDR2 YNFKEQ. CDR3 DNA: TGTGCCAGCAGCCAAGATAGATCGGGGAACCAGCCCCAGCATTTT. Translation: CASSQDRSGNQPQHF.

A word on this clonotype: A read error is possible here, since a much larger clone lies one base away. The V and J genes are TRBV20-1 and TRBJ1-1; 7 bases line up with TRBD1. The germline V gene encodes CDR1 DFQATT and CDR2 SNEGSKA (reference sequence). CDR3 size: 15 residues. CDR3 DNA sequence: TGCAGTGCCGTAAGAACCGGGACAGACAACACTGGAGCTTTCTTT. Its translation is CSAVRTGTDNTGAFF.

This clonotype showed up many times. V is TRBV2 and J is TRBJ1-2; 8 positions agree with TRBD1. The CDR3 contains 13 residues. Germline CDR1 is SNHLY and CDR2 is FYNNEI. V dropped 4 bases and J dropped 10; count of bases not matched to a gene: 8. CDR3 residues: CASSGQGLGDYTF. CDR3 DNA sequence: TGTGCCAGCAGTGGACAGGGGCTGGGGGACTACACCTTC.